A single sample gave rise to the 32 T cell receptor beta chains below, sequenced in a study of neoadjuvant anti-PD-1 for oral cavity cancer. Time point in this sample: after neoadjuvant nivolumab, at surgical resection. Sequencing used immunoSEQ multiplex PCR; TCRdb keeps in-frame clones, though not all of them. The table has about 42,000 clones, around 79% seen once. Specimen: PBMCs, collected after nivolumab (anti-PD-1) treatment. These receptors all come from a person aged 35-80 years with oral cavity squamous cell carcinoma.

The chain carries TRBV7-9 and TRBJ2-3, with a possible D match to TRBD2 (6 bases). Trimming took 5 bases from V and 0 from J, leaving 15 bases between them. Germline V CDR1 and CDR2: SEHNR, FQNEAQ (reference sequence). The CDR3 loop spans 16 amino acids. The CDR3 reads CASSPRSGTSTDTQYF. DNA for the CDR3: TGTGCCAGCAGCCCCCGGTCCGGGACTAGCACAGATACGCAGTATTTT.

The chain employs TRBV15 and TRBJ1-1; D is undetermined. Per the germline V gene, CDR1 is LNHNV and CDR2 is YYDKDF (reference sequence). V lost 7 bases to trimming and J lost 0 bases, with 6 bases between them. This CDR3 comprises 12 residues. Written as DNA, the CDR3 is TGTGCCACCACCAACCTGAACACTGAAGCTTTCTTT. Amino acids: CATTNLNTEAFF.

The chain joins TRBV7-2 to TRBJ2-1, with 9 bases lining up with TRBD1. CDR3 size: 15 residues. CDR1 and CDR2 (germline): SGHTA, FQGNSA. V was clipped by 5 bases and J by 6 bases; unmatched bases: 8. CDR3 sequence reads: CASSPAGQGPNEQFF. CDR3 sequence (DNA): TGTGCCAGCAGCCCGGCGGGACAGGGTCCCAATGAGCAGTTCTTC. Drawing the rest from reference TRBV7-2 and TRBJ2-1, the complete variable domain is GAGVSQSPSNKVTEKGKDVELRCDPISGHTALYWYRQSLGQGLEFLIYFQGNSAPDKSGLPSDRFSAERTGGSVSTLTIQRTQQEDSAVYLCASSPAGQGPNEQFFGPGTRLTVL.

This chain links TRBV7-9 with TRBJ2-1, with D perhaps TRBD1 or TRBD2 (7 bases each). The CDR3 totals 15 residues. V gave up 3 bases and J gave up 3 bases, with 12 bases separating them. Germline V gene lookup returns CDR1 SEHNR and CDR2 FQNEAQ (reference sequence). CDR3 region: CASSFQGGFYNEQFF. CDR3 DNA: TGTGCCAGCAGCTTTCAGGGGGGGTTCTACAATGAGCAGTTCTTC.

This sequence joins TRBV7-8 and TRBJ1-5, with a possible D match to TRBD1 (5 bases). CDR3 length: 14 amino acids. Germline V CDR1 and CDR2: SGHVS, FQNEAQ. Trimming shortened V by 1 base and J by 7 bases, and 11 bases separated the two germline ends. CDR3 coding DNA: TGTGCCAGCAGCTTAGGCAGGGACTTACAGCCCCAGCATTTT. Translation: CASSLGRDLQPQHF.

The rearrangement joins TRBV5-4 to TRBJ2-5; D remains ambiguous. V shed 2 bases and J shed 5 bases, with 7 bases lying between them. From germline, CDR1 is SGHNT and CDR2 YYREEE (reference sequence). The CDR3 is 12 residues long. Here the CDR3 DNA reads TGTGCCAGCAGCTTCACCTGGGAGACCCAGTACTTC. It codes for CASSFTWETQYF.

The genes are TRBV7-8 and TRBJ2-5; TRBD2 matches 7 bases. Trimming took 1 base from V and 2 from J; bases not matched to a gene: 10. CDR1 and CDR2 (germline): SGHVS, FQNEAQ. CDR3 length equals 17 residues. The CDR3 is CASSLGVARGGQETQYF. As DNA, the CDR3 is TGTGCCAGCAGCTTAGGTGTAGCACGCGGGGGTCAAGAGACCCAGTACTTC.

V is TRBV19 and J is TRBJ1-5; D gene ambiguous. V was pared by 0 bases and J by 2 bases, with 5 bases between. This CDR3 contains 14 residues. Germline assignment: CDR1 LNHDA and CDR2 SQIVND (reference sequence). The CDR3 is CASSIEAGNQPQHF. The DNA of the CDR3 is TGTGCCAGTAGTATAGAGGCGGGCAATCAGCCCCAGCATTTT.

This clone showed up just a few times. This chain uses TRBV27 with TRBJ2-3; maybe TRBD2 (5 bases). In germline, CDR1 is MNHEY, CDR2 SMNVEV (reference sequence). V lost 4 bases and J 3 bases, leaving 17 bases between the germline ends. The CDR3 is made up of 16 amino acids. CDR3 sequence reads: CASSSLLRGLTDTQYF. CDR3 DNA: TGTGCCAGCAGTTCCCTTCTTCGGGGTTTGACAGATACGCAGTATTTT.

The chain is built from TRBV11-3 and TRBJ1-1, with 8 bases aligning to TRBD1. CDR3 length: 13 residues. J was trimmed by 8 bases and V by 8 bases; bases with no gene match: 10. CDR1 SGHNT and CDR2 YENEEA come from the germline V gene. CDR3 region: CASGVTGVGEAFF. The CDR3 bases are TGTGCCAGCGGGGTGACAGGGGTAGGGGAAGCTTTCTTT. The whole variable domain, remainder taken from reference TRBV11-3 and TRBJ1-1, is EAGVVQSPRYKIIEKKQPVAFWCNPISGHNTLYWYLQNLGQGPELLIRYENEEAVDDSQLPKDRFSAERLKGVDSTLKIQPAELGDSAVYLCASGVTGVGEAFFGQGTRLTVV.

The CDR3 DNA reads TGTGCCAGCAGTAGGCAGGGGGCTTGGGAGACCCAGTACTTC. Translating gives CASSRQGAWETQYF. The rearrangement links TRBV6-1 to TRBJ2-5, with 8 bases aligning to TRBD1. Germline CDR1 and CDR2: MNHNS and SASEGT. V shed 5 bases, J shed 5 bases, and the junction held 7 bases outside the gene matches. The CDR3 loop spans 14 amino acids.

The CDR3 DNA sequence: TGTGCCAGTAGTATCTCCCGGGGGGCCGGGCGGCTGGTGGATCAGCCCCAGCATTTT. Its protein is CASSISRGAGRLVDQPQHF. The rearrangement joins TRBV19 to TRBJ1-5, with a tentative D call TRBD1 (6 bases). The CDR3 covers 19 residues. V was shortened by 3 bases and J by 5 bases, with 26 bases between the two germline ends. Germline CDR1 reads LNHDA; CDR2 reads SQIVND (reference sequence).

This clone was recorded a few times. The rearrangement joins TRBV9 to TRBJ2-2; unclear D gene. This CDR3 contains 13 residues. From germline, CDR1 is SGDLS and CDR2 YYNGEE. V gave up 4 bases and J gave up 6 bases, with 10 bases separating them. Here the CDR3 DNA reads TGTGCCAGCAGCCTAGATTTTTCCGGGGAGCTGTTTTTT. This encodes CASSLDFSGELFF.

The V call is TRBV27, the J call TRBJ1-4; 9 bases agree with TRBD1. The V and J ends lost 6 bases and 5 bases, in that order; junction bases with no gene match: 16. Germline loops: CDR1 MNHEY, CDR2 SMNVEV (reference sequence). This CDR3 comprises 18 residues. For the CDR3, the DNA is TGTGCCAGCAGCACAGCGTCCCGGGACAGGGTCCCCAATGAAAAACTGTTTTTT. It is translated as CASSTASRDRVPNEKLFF.

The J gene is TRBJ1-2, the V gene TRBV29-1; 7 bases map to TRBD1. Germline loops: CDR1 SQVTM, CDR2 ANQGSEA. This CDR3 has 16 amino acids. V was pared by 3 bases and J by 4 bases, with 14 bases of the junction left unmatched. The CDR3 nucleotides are TGCAGCGTTGACTCCCCGGAACAGGGGAGGCTCTATGGCTACACCTTC. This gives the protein CSVDSPEQGRLYGYTF.

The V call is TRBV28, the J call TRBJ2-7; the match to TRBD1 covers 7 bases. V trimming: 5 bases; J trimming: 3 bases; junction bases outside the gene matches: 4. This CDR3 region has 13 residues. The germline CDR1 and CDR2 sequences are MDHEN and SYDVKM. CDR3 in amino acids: CASSPTGIYEQYF. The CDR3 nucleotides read TGTGCCAGCAGTCCGACAGGGATCTACGAGCAGTACTTC.

The CDR3 spells CASSEGRQGGRETQYF. CDR3 DNA: TGCGCCAGCAGTGAGGGGAGACAGGGGGGAAGAGAGACCCAGTACTTC. The V call is TRBV10-1, the J call TRBJ2-5, with 9 positions matching TRBD1. Trimming took 2 bases from V and 4 from J; bases not matched to a gene: 8. The CDR3 totals 16 residues. Germline V gene data show CDR1 as WNHNN and CDR2 as SYGVQD (reference sequence).

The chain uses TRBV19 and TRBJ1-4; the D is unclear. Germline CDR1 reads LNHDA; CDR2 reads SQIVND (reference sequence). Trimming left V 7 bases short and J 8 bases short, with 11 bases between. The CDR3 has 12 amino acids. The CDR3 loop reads CASTQEGEKLFF. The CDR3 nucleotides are TGTGCCAGTACCCAGGAAGGGGAAAAACTGTTTTTT.

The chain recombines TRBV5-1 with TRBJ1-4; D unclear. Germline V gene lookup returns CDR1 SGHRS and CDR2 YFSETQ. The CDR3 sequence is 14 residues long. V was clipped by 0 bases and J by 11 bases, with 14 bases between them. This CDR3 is CASSLEADGAKLFF. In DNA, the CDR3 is TGCGCCAGCAGCTTGGAGGCAGACGGAGCCAAACTGTTTTTT.

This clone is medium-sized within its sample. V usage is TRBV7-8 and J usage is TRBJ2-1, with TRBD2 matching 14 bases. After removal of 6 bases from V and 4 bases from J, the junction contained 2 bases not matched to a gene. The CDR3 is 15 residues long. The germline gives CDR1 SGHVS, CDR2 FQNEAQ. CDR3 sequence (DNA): TGTGCCAGCAGGGGACTAGCGGGAGCATACAATGAGCAGTTCTTC. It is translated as CASRGLAGAYNEQFF.

The CDR3 nucleotides read TGTGCCATCAGGGGGGAGGGCGAGCAGTACTTC. Translated, it gives CAIRGEGEQYF. The chain combines TRBV10-3 with TRBJ2-5; 7 bases line up with TRBD2. The DNA end is more similar to TRBJ2-7, so the J call may be wrong. The CDR3 runs 11 residues. Looked up from germline, CDR1 is ENHRY and CDR2 is SYGVKD.

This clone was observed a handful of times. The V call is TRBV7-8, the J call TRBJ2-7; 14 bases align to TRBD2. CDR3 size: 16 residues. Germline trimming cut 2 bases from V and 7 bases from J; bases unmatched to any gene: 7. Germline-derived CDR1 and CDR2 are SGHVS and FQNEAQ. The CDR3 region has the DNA TGTGCCAGCAGCTTAACCGGACTAGCGGGAGGAGCAGAGCAGTACTTC. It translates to CASSLTGLAGGAEQYF.

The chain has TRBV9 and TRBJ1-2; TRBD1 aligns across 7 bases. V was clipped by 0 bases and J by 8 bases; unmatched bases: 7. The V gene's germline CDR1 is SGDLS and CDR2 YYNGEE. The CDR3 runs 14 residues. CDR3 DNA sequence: TGTGCCAGCAGCGTAGGGGACAGTCAGAGCGGCTACACCTTC. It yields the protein CASSVGDSQSGYTF.

The CDR3 loop is CASRESKSDTQYF. The CDR3 region has the DNA TGTGCCAGCAGAGAGTCAAAGTCAGATACGCAGTATTTT. This chain connects TRBV6-5 to TRBJ2-3, with no clear D. The CDR3 totals 13 residues. V was shortened by 6 bases and J by 4 bases, with 11 bases between the two germline ends. The germline CDR1 and CDR2 sequences are MNHEY and SVGAGI.

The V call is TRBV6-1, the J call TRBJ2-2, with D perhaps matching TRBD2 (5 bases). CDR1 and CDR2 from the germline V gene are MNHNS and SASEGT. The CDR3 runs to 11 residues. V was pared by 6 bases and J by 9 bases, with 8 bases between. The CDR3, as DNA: TGTGCCAGCAGGGAGGTTTGGGAGCTGTTTTTT. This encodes CASREVWELFF.

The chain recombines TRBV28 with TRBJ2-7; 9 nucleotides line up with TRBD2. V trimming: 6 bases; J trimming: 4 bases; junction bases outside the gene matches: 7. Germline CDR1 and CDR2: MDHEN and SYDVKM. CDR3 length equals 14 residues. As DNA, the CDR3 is TGTGCCAGCAGACTCGGACTAGCGAGATACGAGCAGTACTTC. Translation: CASRLGLARYEQYF.

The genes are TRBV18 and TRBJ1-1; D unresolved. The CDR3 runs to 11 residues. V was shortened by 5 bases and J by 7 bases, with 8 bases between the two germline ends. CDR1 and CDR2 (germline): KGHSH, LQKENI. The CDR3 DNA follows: TGTGCCAGCTCAAAGGGCATTGAAGCTTTCTTT. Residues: CASSKGIEAFF.

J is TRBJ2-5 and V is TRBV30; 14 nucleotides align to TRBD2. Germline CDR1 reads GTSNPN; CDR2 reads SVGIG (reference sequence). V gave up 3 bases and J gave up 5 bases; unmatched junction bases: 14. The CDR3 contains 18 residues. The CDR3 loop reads CAWRETSGRAGEAETQYF. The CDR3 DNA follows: TGTGCCTGGAGAGAGACTAGCGGGAGGGCCGGGGAAGCCGAGACCCAGTACTTC.

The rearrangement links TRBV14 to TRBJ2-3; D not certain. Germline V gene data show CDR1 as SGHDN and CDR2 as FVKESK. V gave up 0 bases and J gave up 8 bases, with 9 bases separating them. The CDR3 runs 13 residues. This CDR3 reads CASSQDRLGTQYF. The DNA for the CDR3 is TGTGCCAGCAGCCAAGATCGGCTGGGTACGCAGTATTTT.

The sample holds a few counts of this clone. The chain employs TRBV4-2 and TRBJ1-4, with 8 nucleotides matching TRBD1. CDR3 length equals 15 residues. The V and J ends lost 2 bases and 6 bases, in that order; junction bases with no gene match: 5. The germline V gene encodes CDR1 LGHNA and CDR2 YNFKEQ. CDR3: CASSQSTTGDEKLFF. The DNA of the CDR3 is TGTGCCAGCAGCCAATCCACGACAGGGGATGAAAAACTGTTTTTT.

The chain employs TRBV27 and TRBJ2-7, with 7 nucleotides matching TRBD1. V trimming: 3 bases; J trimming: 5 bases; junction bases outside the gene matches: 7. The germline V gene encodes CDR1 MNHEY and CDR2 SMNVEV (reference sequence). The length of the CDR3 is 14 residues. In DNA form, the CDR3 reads TGTGCCAGCAGTTTGGGACAGCCCCTGGACGAGCAGTACTTC. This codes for CASSLGQPLDEQYF.

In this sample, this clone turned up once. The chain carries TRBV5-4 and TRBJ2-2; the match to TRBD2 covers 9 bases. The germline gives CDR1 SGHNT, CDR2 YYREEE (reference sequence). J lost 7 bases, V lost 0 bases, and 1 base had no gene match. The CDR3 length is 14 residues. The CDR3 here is CASSLALAGGELFF. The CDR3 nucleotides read TGTGCCAGCAGCTTGGCACTAGCGGGCGGGGAGCTGTTTTTT.